This TCR beta chain derives from a study of blood T cell repertoires in COVID-19. About the research overall: Some COVID-19 samples were acute and others convalescent; all came from the United States, Italy and Spain. PBMCs, B-cell-depleted T cells, or T cells were the source of the cDNA or gDNA that made up the material.

Methods used by the authors: Reference gene primers were amplified, and this amplification served to estimate nucleated cell counts. Sequencing was performed with immunoSEQ multiplex PCR; in TCRdb, only in-frame clones are kept and a portion is missing. The D gene and trimming were derived from the DNA, and the V and J assignments and clone size from that table. The table has about 100,000 clones, about 90% seen once; the top ten hold approximately 7%. V gave up 11 bases and J gave up 4 bases; unmatched junction bases: 14. The CDR3 is 16 residues long. Looked up from germline, CDR1 is ENHRY and CDR2 is SYGVKD.

The source is a man younger than 45 in a cohort sampled during active COVID-19. Sequenced input: peripheral blood. This chain joins TRBV10-3 and TRBJ1-6; 7 bases are a match to TRBD1. For the CDR3, the DNA is TGTGCCCACGACTTTACTGAGGGACAGTATAATTCACCCCTCCACTTT. Encoded protein: CAHDFTEGQYNSPLHF.